This entry lists 13 T cell receptor beta chains sequenced from one sample in a study of shared clonotypes between healthy human individuals. The repertoire was sequenced with immunoSEQ multiplex PCR; TCRdb's copy has only in-frame clones and lacks some. The table shows over 100,000 clones, with around 65% occurring only once. The sequenced material came from memory CD8+ T cells sorted from blood. Sample subset: CD45RO+ cells pooled with CCR7-negative TemRA cells. These receptors were obtained from a woman aged 25 to 39 in good health.

The V gene is TRBV5-1, the J gene TRBJ1-4; TRBD1 is a possible D gene (5 bases). The CDR3 loop spans 15 amino acids. The germline V and J ends were trimmed by 4 bases and 3 bases, with 13 bases remaining between them. Germline lookup yields CDR1 SGHRS and CDR2 YFSETQ. CDR3 bases: TGCGCCAGCAGCGCCGGGGTGGGACCTAATGAAAAACTGTTTTTT. This codes for CASSAGVGPNEKLFF. Variable domain in full (rest from reference TRBV5-1 and TRBJ1-4): KAGVTQTPRYLIKTRGQQVTLSCSPISGHRSVSWYQQTPGQGLQFLFEYFSETQRNKGNFPGRFSGRQFSNSRSEMNVSTLELGDSALYLCASSAGVGPNEKLFFGSGTQLSVL.

This clone was recorded at least ten times. The V call is TRBV5-1, the J call TRBJ2-1, with 11 bases lining up with TRBD2. CDR1 is SGHRS, CDR2 YFSETQ, per germline. V lost 4 bases to trimming and J lost 0 bases; unmatched junction nucleotides: 9. This CDR3 is 18 amino acids long. The DNA of the CDR3 is TGCGCCAGCAGCCGAACACCACTAGCGGGAGTCTCCTACAATGAGCAGTTCTTC. This encodes CASSRTPLAGVSYNEQFF.

This clone came up a few times. The chain links TRBV6-1 to TRBJ2-7, with D uncertain. V was clipped by 0 bases and J by 4 bases, with 7 bases between them. This CDR3 region has 13 residues. Germline CDR1 reads MNHNS; CDR2 reads SASEGT. The CDR3 nucleotides read TGTGCCAGCAGTGAAGCGGCCCAGTACGAGCAGTACTTC. Translation gives CASSEAAQYEQYF.

This clone was counted a few times. V gene TRBV29-1 combines with J gene TRBJ2-3; 12 positions match TRBD2. Germline loops: CDR1 SQVTM, CDR2 ANQGSEA. V trimming: 6 bases; J trimming: 4 bases; junction bases outside the gene matches: 11. The CDR3 has 16 amino acids. CDR3 residues: CSVLTGLAGRSDTQYF. The CDR3 DNA reads TGCAGCGTACTCACAGGACTAGCGGGAAGGTCAGATACGCAGTATTTT.

This clone was found many times. The chain carries TRBV15 and TRBJ2-3, with 8 positions matching TRBD1. The CDR3 runs 14 residues. CDR1 is LNHNV, CDR2 YYDKDF, per germline (reference sequence). Unmatched junction bases numbered 3, after V lost 5 bases and J lost 2 bases. The CDR3 sequence: CATSVGQATDTQYF. The CDR3 DNA is TGTGCCACCAGCGTGGGACAGGCCACAGATACGCAGTATTTT.

J is TRBJ2-5 and V is TRBV9; 8 bases map to TRBD2. Trimming cost V 3 bases and J 0 bases; bases outside gene matches: 10. The CDR3 spans 17 residues. The V gene's germline CDR1 is SGDLS and CDR2 YYNGEE. The CDR3 protein is CASSAGSGSGNQETQYF. CDR3 DNA: TGTGCCAGCAGCGCTGGTTCGGGTAGCGGGAACCAAGAGACCCAGTACTTC.

The V gene is TRBV4-2, the J gene TRBJ2-3; 7 bases map to TRBD1. Germline CDR1 is LGHNA and CDR2 is YNFKEQ. This CDR3 region has 16 residues. V shed 0 bases and J 4 bases; nucleotides not matched to a gene: 7. CDR3 amino acids: CASSQELRQGADTQYF. Here the CDR3 DNA reads TGTGCCAGCAGCCAAGAGCTTCGACAGGGAGCAGATACGCAGTATTTT.

The chain has TRBV7-8 and TRBJ2-7; TRBD1 might be the D (7 bases). With 6 bases removed from V and 0 bases from J, the gap between germline ends came to 15 bases. CDR1 and CDR2 (germline): SGHVS, FQNEAQ. This CDR3 comprises 15 residues. The CDR3 DNA follows: TGTGCCAGCAGGCGGGACAGAGACAGCTCCTACGAGCAGTACTTC. Encoded protein: CASRRDRDSSYEQYF.

This clone was counted once. J is TRBJ2-5 and V is TRBV11-2; 7 nucleotides align to TRBD1. The CDR3 extends over 18 amino acids. CDR1 is SGHAT and CDR2 is FQNNGV in the germline V gene. The V and J ends lost 7 bases and 9 bases, in that order; junction bases with no gene match: 26. The DNA for the CDR3 is TGTGCCAGCACCTCCTCATCTCCAGCCTCAACAGGGGCCTCACCCCAGTACTTC. This translates into CASTSSSPASTGASPQYF.

The gene calls are TRBV28 and TRBJ2-2; D remains ambiguous. Per the germline V gene, CDR1 is MDHEN and CDR2 is SYDVKM. This CDR3 has 14 residues. V was cut by 5 bases and J by 5 bases, with 12 bases left in between. The chain's CDR3 is CASSPTLGTGELFF. The CDR3 DNA sequence: TGTGCCAGCAGTCCGACCCTTGGGACCGGGGAGCTGTTTTTT.

The V gene is TRBV2, the J gene TRBJ2-5, with D unclear. V was shortened by 4 bases and J by 4 bases, with 10 bases between the two germline ends. This CDR3 spans 13 amino acids. Germline CDR1 and CDR2: SNHLY and FYNNEI. Here the CDR3 DNA reads TGTGCCAGCAGTGTCGGCAGGTCAGAGACCCAGTACTTC. Translation gives CASSVGRSETQYF.

This sequence joins TRBV13 and TRBJ2-1, with D unclear. Trimming left V 7 bases short and J 9 bases short, with 13 bases between. Germline CDR1 PRHDT, CDR2 FYEKMQ (reference sequence). The CDR3 runs 12 residues. The CDR3 loop is CASTQGQIEQFF. The CDR3 DNA reads as TGTGCCAGCACCCAAGGGCAGATTGAGCAGTTCTTC.

In this sample, this clone turned up a few times. This rearrangement joins TRBV19 to TRBJ1-2, with unresolved D. Germline CDR1 LNHDA, CDR2 SQIVND (reference sequence). Trimming removed 2 bases from V and 5 bases from J, with 15 bases in between. The CDR3 totals 15 residues. CDR3 region: CASSIRSGQIYGYTF. The CDR3 region has the DNA TGTGCCAGTAGTATACGGTCGGGCCAGATATATGGCTACACCTTC.